The rows below give T cell receptor beta chains drawn from one sample of a study of T-cell reconstitution after alpha-beta-depleted transplantation in children. A single record per CDR3 protein comes from TCRdb applying MiXCR to the PCR reads. The table shows about 600,000 distinct CDR3 sequences, with approximately 13% occurring only once. This material consisted of PBMCs, mostly from graft donor cells, taken 360 days after TCRalphabeta/CD19-depleted stem cell transplant. The receptors come from a male patient younger than 18 who had a stem cell transplant for acute myeloid leukemia, so the T cells may come from the graft donor. The CDR3 runs from the conserved cysteine through the conserved F or W. D genes are given only for firm matches. Size is stated for part of the rows, as once, few or many counts, or as a class when the clone is expanded.

v_gene	j_gene	d_gene	abundance	CDR3nt	CDR3aa
TRBV14	TRBJ1-1	.	.	TGTGCCAGCAGCCCAGTTGGGCGGGGCCTACTTATGAACACTGAAGCTTTCTTT	CASSPVGRGLLMNTEAFF
TRBV29-1	TRBJ2-1	TRBD1	.	TGCAGCGCTATACAGGGGGACAATGAGCAGTTCTTC	CSAIQGDNEQFF
TRBV9	TRBJ1-3	.	.	TGTGCCAGCAGCGTAGCTCTATCTGGAAACACCATATATTTT	CASSVALSGNTIYF
TRBV7-6	TRBJ2-5	.	.	TGTGCCAGCAGTTATGGATTACTGTCGGGAGAGACCCAGTACTTC	CASSYGLLSGETQYF
TRBV5-1	TRBJ1-2	.	.	TGCGCCAGCAGCTTGCGTGGAGGGAAAGGCTACACCTTC	CASSLRGGKGYTF
TRBV7-2	TRBJ2-7	.	.	TGTGCCAGCAGCTTACTCCTCTGGGGTGGCCCCTACGAGCAGTACTTC	CASSLLLWGGPYEQYF
TRBV15	TRBJ2-1	TRBD2	few	TGTGCCACCAGCAGAAATGCCGGGACTAGCGGTCGAGAGCAGTTCTTC	CATSRNAGTSGREQFF
TRBV28	TRBJ2-1	TRBD2	.	TGTGCCAGCAGTCCTCGGGGACTAGCGGGTCCCCGGAATGAGCAGTTCTTC	CASSPRGLAGPRNEQFF
TRBV7-2	TRBJ2-2	.	few	TGTGCCAGCAGCCAGACTAGTCAGGACGGGGAGCTGTTTTTT	CASSQTSQDGELFF
TRBV11-2	TRBJ2-2	.	few	TGTGCCAGCAGCTTAGTTGTCGGCAGGCTAGGGGGGTGGAACACCGGGGAGCTGTTTTTT	CASSLVVGRLGGWNTGELFF
TRBV6-2/TRBV6-3	TRBJ2-2	TRBD2	few	TGTGCCAGCAGTTACACGACAGTTATAGCGGGAGGGGCGAACACCGGGGAGCTGTTTTTT	CASSYTTVIAGGANTGELFF
TRBV7-3	TRBJ2-1	TRBD1	few	TGTGCCAGCAGCCTAGACAGGGGGAACTACAATGAGCAGTTCTTC	CASSLDRGNYNEQFF
TRBV13	TRBJ2-1	.	few	TGTGCCAGCAGCTTAGCCCCCCAAGGAGAGCAGTTCTTC	CASSLAPQGEQFF
TRBV15	TRBJ2-2	.	.	TGTGCCACCAGCATAGACGGGGCCGGGGAGCTGTTTTTT	CATSIDGAGELFF
TRBV20-1	TRBJ2-7	TRBD2	.	TGCAGTGCTAGAGGACGACTAGCCCTGAGAGAGCAGTACTTC	CSARGRLALREQYF
TRBV18	TRBJ2-5	.	many	TGTGCCAGCTCACCCGGAGACAGATTCGAGACCCAGTACTTC	CASSPGDRFETQYF
TRBV20-1	TRBJ2-5	.	few	TGCAGTGCGATTTGGTTAGAAGAGACCCAGTACTTC	CSAIWLEETQYF
TRBV24-1	TRBJ2-1	TRBD1	few	TGTGCCACCAGTGATGGGGGGACAGGGAGGAAAGGACTGGGCAATGAGCAGTTCTTC	CATSDGGTGRKGLGNEQFF
TRBV10-3	TRBJ2-1	TRBD2	.	TGTGCCATCAGTGAGGGGAGTGGACTAGCGGATACCTACAATGAGCAGTTCTTC	CAISEGSGLADTYNEQFF
TRBV28	TRBJ2-5	TRBD2	few	TGTGCCAGCAGTCCCTTGACTAGCGGGAAGGGAGAGACCCAGTACTTC	CASSPLTSGKGETQYF
TRBV20-1	TRBJ2-7	.	.	TGCAGTGCTAGAGCCGCGGGCAAGGTCTTTATCCACGAGCAGTACTTC	CSARAAGKVFIHEQYF
TRBV7-2	TRBJ2-1	TRBD2	many	TGTGCCAGCAGACTCCTTCGACTAGCGGGAGGGGATGAGCAGTTCTTC	CASRLLRLAGGDEQFF
TRBV24-1	TRBJ2-1	.	few	TGTGCCACCAGTGACCTAACTCACTTGGGAAATGAGCAGTTCTTC	CATSDLTHLGNEQFF
TRBV28	TRBJ2-6	.	.	TGTGCCAGCAGTTTATTTCACTCTGGGGCCAACGTCCTGACTTTC	CASSLFHSGANVLTF
TRBV10-3	TRBJ2-3	.	.	TGTGCCATCAGTGAGGAGGGGGGGAGCACAGATACGCAGTATTTT	CAISEEGGSTDTQYF
TRBV5-6	TRBJ2-1	.	.	TGTGCCAGCATCCTTCTCAGTTCCAATGAGCAGTTCTTC	CASILLSSNEQFF
TRBV11-2	TRBJ2-7	TRBD1	.	TGTGCCAGCAGCTCCATTTACTCCAGGGGGCCCTACGAGCAGTACTTC	CASSSIYSRGPYEQYF
TRBV6-2/TRBV6-3	TRBJ2-7	.	many	TGTGCCACCGTCGTAGGAGCGAACAGCTTCAGCTCCTACGAGCAGTACTTC	CATVVGANSFSSYEQYF
TRBV6-1	TRBJ1-1	TRBD1	few	TGTGCCAGCAGAGAGGACAGGAGGTTGAACACTGAAGCTTTCTTT	CASREDRRLNTEAFF
TRBV6-5	TRBJ2-1	TRBD2	few	TGTGCCAGCAAGCACCCGGGACTAGCGGGAGAGTCTGGGGAGCAGTTCTTC	CASKHPGLAGESGEQFF
TRBV6-2/TRBV6-3	TRBJ2-3	.	.	TGTGCCAGCAGTTACCGAGCCGGGAGAGATACGCAGTATTTT	CASSYRAGRDTQYF
TRBV12-3/TRBV12-4	TRBJ2-2	TRBD1	.	TGTGCCAGCAGTTTAAGGGGGCAAGGCACCGGGGAGCTGTTTTTT	CASSLRGQGTGELFF
TRBV7-9	TRBJ2-7	.	few	TGTGCCAGCAGCTTAGAGGGGCAGGTTACCTACGAGCAGTACTTC	CASSLEGQVTYEQYF
TRBV12-3/TRBV12-4	TRBJ2-3	TRBD2	.	TGTGCCAGCAGTTTACTCTTCGGGGATAGCGGGAGGGCTAGCACAGATACGCAGTATTTT	CASSLLFGDSGRASTDTQYF
TRBV29-1	TRBJ2-7	.	many	TGCAGCGTTGAGGACAGTCCCTACGAGCAGTACTTC	CSVEDSPYEQYF
TRBV5-1	TRBJ2-7	.	few	TGCGCCAGCAGCTTGACTCCAGGGTTGGCCTACGAGCAGTACTTC	CASSLTPGLAYEQYF
TRBV6-2/TRBV6-3	TRBJ2-3	TRBD2	few	TGTGCCAGCAGCCCTCACGTCGGACTAGCGGGAGGGCGAGATACGCAGTATTTT	CASSPHVGLAGGRDTQYF
TRBV7-2	TRBJ2-2	.	.	TGTGCCAGCAGCCCTGGGGTTGCCAGGGAGCTGTTTTTT	CASSPGVARELFF
TRBV23-1	TRBJ2-5	.	.	TGCGCCAGCAGTCAACTCCGAAAGGACCTCCGGGAGACCCAGTACTTC	CASSQLRKDLRETQYF
TRBV13	TRBJ2-3	TRBD2	.	TGTGCCAGCAGCTCTCCACTAGCGGGAGAGGTAGGAGATACGCAGTATTTT	CASSSPLAGEVGDTQYF
TRBV11-3	TRBJ2-1	.	.	TGTGCCAGCAGCCGGTCTCCCGGCCACTCCTACAATGAGCAGTTCTTC	CASSRSPGHSYNEQFF
TRBV28	TRBJ1-1	.	many	TGTGCCAGCAGTCCTCACCCCCTGAGGAACACTGAAGCTTTCTTT	CASSPHPLRNTEAFF
TRBV20-1	TRBJ2-7	.	.	TGCAGTGCTAGAATGACAGACCCATTCTACGAGCAGTACTTC	CSARMTDPFYEQYF
TRBV18	TRBJ2-7	TRBD2	.	TGTGCCAGCTCACCTCGGTTAGCGGGTTACTCCGAGCAGTACTTC	CASSPRLAGYSEQYF
TRBV25-1	TRBJ2-7	.	.	TGTGCCAGCAGTGAATTAGTGAGCTCCTACGAGCAGTACTTC	CASSELVSSYEQYF
TRBV6-2/TRBV6-3	TRBJ2-1	.	few	TGTGCCAGTACCCGACCGGGACCAGACTACAATGAGCAGTTCTTC	CASTRPGPDYNEQFF
TRBV11-2	TRBJ2-2	TRBD2	.	TGTGCCAGCAGCTTATCCGGGAGGGCCGGGGGGGAGCTGTTTTTT	CASSLSGRAGGELFF
TRBV13	TRBJ2-3	.	.	TGTGCCAGCAGCTTAGAAGGCAGGGAGTGGGATACGCAGTATTTT	CASSLEGREWDTQYF
TRBV18	TRBJ2-3	.	few	TGTGCCAGCTCACTTCCCCCGTTTCGCACAGATACGCAGTATTTT	CASSLPPFRTDTQYF
TRBV29-1	TRBJ1-1	TRBD1	many	TGCAGCGCAGGGGGAACTGAAGCTTTCTTT	CSAGGTEAFF